Reported below is one TCR beta chain. Its antigen is still unknown. This sample is part of a study of T-cell memory formation after mild COVID-19. Whole-study results and caveats: Later expanders leaned toward CD4+, whereas clones contracting from day 15 to 85 were balanced CD4/CD8. Cross-reactive memory apparently joined, as some responding clones appeared in pre-infection memory. Still unconfirmed is whether the second-wave clones peaking on day 37 recognized SARS-CoV-2. CD4+ clones that contracted lay mainly in CM and EM; CD8+ ones lay in EMRA.

TCRdb fed the 5' RACE reads into MiXCR, producing one record per CDR3 protein. This repertoire shows under 200,000 distinct CDR3 sequences, approximately 10% found once; its top ten account for about 3.5%. This CDR3 has 15 amino acids. Germline V gene sequence: CDR1 SGHTA, CDR2 FQGTGA. Trimming cost V 1 base and J 4 bases, with 14 bases left between them. The receptor was derived from a man aged 18 to 30 who had mild COVID-19 (a few samples of this study predate the infection). Cell type and time point are not known. The chain combines TRBV7-3 with TRBJ2-7; TRBD2 might be the D (5 bases). The source material was PBMCs or a T cell subset sorted from them (not recorded which). CDR3 sequence: CASSLNPGLAYEQYF. The CDR3 DNA sequence: TGTGCCAGCAGCTTAAATCCGGGGTTGGCTTACGAGCAGTACTTC.